One T cell receptor (beta chain) is described in this entry. Sequencing was performed with immunoSEQ multiplex PCR; in TCRdb, only in-frame clones are kept and a portion is missing. This sample has 250,000 to 300,000 clones, with 91% found just once. Patients of the Seattle cohort, enrolled during active infection, were followed longitudinally. These data come from a study of blood T cell repertoires in COVID-19. There are 13 residues in the CDR3. Between the trimmed V and J ends, which lost 4 bases and 1 base, there was a span of 7 bases. The source is a woman aged 30 to 39 with COVID-19, enrolled during active disease. The J gene is TRBJ1-1, the V gene TRBV12-3 or TRBV12-4; TRBD1 might be the D (6 bases). Source material: peripheral blood. The DNA of the CDR3 is TGTGCCAGCAGTTACAGGGAGAACACTGAAGCTTTCTTT. Protein sequence: CASSYRENTEAFF.